The T cell receptor (beta chain) under discussion was sequenced for a study of memory CD4+ T cells and cytomegalovirus serostatus. Study outcomes and limitations: The CMV-associated TCR signature appears largely within the CD4+ memory repertoire.

Worth noting for this clone: Antigen unknown.

This CDR3 has 15 amino acids. The germline V and J ends were trimmed by 6 bases and 0 bases, with 16 bases remaining between them. In germline, CDR1 is SGHRS, CDR2 YFSETQ. Clones were sequenced by immunoSEQ multiplex PCR, and TCRdb holds only the in-frame ones, with some missing. Here the sample spans 30,000 to 50,000 clones, about 73% being singletons. The sort gate was single viable CD3+CD4+CD8-CD45RO+ cells for memory CD4+ T cells. Donors' CMV status reflects serum IgG against pp150, pp28, p38, p52. After thawing, CD4+ T cells were positively selected. Sequencing input: memory CD4+ T cells from blood. This receptor was taken from an adult in good health and CMV-seronegative. The rearrangement joins TRBV5-1 to TRBJ2-7; D possibly matches TRBD1 or TRBD2 (6 bases each). The CDR3 protein is CASTALGGGSYEQYF. As DNA, the CDR3 is TGCGCCAGCACCGCCCTAGGAGGGGGCTCCTACGAGCAGTACTTC.